This T cell receptor (beta chain) was sequenced during a study of molecular identifiers for immune sequencing clone quantification. In TCRdb, the PCR reads were re-called with MiXCR into one record per CDR3 protein. The sample yields 460,000 or so distinct CDR3 sequences, roughly 26% seen once. This clonotype occurred a few times. The clonotype comes from a human donor in good health. Some libraries in this study had Jurkat cell RNA spiked in. The specimen was naive CD8+ T cells from blood, with Jurkat cell RNA spiked in. Sample subset: FACS-sorted CD8+CD4-CCR7+CD45RA+ naive T cells.

This CDR3 reads CASSLRGSGGLRLTDTQYF. The CDR3 bases are TGTGCCAGCAGTTTGAGGGGTAGCGGGGGCCTGCGCCTCACAGATACGCAGTATTTT. This sequence joins TRBV12-3 or TRBV12-4 and TRBJ2-3, with TRBD2 identical over 9 bases. V gave up 3 bases and J gave up 2 bases; unmatched junction bases: 15. The CDR3 totals 19 residues.